The source of this T cell receptor beta chain is a study of vaccination effects on CD4 cells after COVID-19. Study observations and caveats: Healthy vaccinees showed cross-reactivity with common cold coronaviruses in only 1 of 255 vaccine-induced clones. Both infection-induced and vaccine-induced clones contracted markedly at late post-vaccination timepoints.

A word on this clone: Its antigen is unknown.

Antigen-specific CD4+ T cells expanded by the ViraFEST assay with viral peptide pools were then sequenced. Upon completion of roughly ten days in culture, CD4+ T cells were isolated. Of the BNT162b2 and mRNA-1273 vaccines, participants received two doses of one or the other. Having tested negative for nucleocapsid antibodies, the vaccine recipients showed no prior SARS-CoV-2 infection. Germline trimming cut 3 bases from V and 2 bases from J; bases unmatched to any gene: 6. Germline V gene lookup returns CDR1 DFQATT and CDR2 SNEGSKA (reference sequence). This CDR3 is built from 14 residues. Sequencing used immunoSEQ multiplex PCR; TCRdb keeps in-frame clones, though not all of them. The sample lists around 69,000 clones; over 70% were seen once.

The input for sequencing was CD4+ T cells from PBMCs cultured with HCoV-229E spike peptides, taken after COVID-19 vaccination. This chain uses TRBV20-1 with TRBJ1-1; 7 nucleotides line up with TRBD1. This sequence was found in a human donor who received a COVID-19 vaccine. CDR3 loop: CSASTTGSNTEAFF. In nucleotides, the CDR3 is TGCAGTGCTAGTACGACAGGGTCTAACACTGAAGCTTTCTTT.